These 31 T cell receptor beta chains were all obtained from the same sample, sequenced in a study of identical twins. MiXCR, applied by TCRdb to the 5' RACE reads, yields one record per CDR3 protein. The data hold 700,000 or so distinct CDR3 sequences, with 21% observed a single time. These same data were also listed under a study on T cells expressing NK-cell markers.

Sample: PBMCs. Every receptor here comes from a young woman in good health.

This clonotype was recorded a few times. The chain joins TRBV6-2 or TRBV6-3 to TRBJ2-2, with D unclear. The CDR3 spans 14 residues. The germline V gene has CDR1 MNHEY and CDR2 SVGEGT. V lost 7 bases to trimming and J lost 5 bases, with 14 bases between them. The CDR3 DNA reads as TGTGCCAGCAAGTCGGCGAGAGCTACCGGGGAGCTGTTTTTT. Its translation is CASKSARATGELFF.

This clonotype has a handful of counts. The chain links TRBV15 to TRBJ2-3; D is possibly TRBD1 (5 bases). The V gene's germline CDR1 is LNHNV and CDR2 YYDKDF (reference sequence). The CDR3 has 13 residues. The germline V and J ends were trimmed by 5 bases and 2 bases, with 8 bases remaining between them. The CDR3 here is CATSADTTDTQYF. The CDR3 DNA reads as TGTGCCACCAGCGCGGACACCACAGATACGCAGTATTTT.

This clonotype was found a few times. The chain is built from TRBV19 and TRBJ2-1; no clear D. In germline, CDR1 is LNHDA, CDR2 SQIVND (reference sequence). V lost 7 bases to trimming and J lost 8 bases, with 9 bases between them. The CDR3 runs 11 residues. The CDR3, as DNA: TGTGCCAGTACGAAAGCCCATGAGCAGTTCTTC. Its protein is CASTKAHEQFF.

The sample holds many counts of this clonotype. The chain combines TRBV6-2 or TRBV6-3 with TRBJ2-3, with 12 positions matching TRBD2. CDR3 length: 20 residues. With V trimmed by 5 bases and J by 1 base, 16 bases remained unmatched. Looked up from germline, CDR1 is MNHEY and CDR2 is SVGEGT. The CDR3, as DNA: TGTGCCAGCAGTACCCGACTAGCGGGGGTTCGTACTACAGGCACAGATACGCAGTATTTT. It yields the protein CASSTRLAGVRTTGTDTQYF.

The rearrangement joins TRBV11-2 to TRBJ2-2; 10 bases are shared with TRBD2. J was trimmed by 1 base and V by 8 bases; bases with no gene match: 10. The CDR3 consists of 17 residues. Germline V lookup: CDR1 SGHAT, CDR2 FQNNGV. CDR3 nucleotide sequence: TGTGCCAGCTCGCAGGAGGCTAGCGGGGGGAACACCGGGGAGCTGTTTTTT. This sequence encodes CASSQEASGGNTGELFF. The complete variable domain, with remaining parts taken from reference TRBV11-2 and TRBJ2-2, reads EAGVAQSPRYKIIEKRQSVAFWCNPISGHATLYWYQQILGQGPKLLIQFQNNGVVDDSQLPKDRFSAERLKGVDSTLKIQPAKLEDSAVYLCASSQEASGGNTGELFFGEGSRLTVL.

This clonotype was counted between two and nine times. The rearrangement links TRBV20-1 to TRBJ2-4; 12 bases match TRBD2. The germline V gene has CDR1 DFQATT and CDR2 SNEGSKA (reference sequence). V was clipped by 3 bases and J by 8 bases; unmatched bases: 11. The CDR3 totals 16 residues. The CDR3 region has the DNA TGCAGTGCTAGCCCCCCGGGACTAGCGGGCTCGTACATTCAGTACTTC. Translated: CSASPPGLAGSYIQYF.

The rearrangement links TRBV27 to TRBJ2-6, with D tentatively TRBD1 or TRBD2 (6 bases each). Trimming shortened V by 6 bases and J by 2 bases, and 11 bases separated the two germline ends. This CDR3 region has 15 residues. From germline, CDR1 is MNHEY and CDR2 SMNVEV (reference sequence). CDR3 amino acids: CASSRRGTGANVLTF. The CDR3 region has the DNA TGTGCCAGCAGCCGGAGGGGGACTGGGGCCAACGTCCTGACTTTC.

V gene TRBV5-1 combines with J gene TRBJ2-7, with 8 bases fitting TRBD1. Germline CDR1 is SGHRS and CDR2 is YFSETQ. Unmatched junction bases numbered 5, after V lost 5 bases and J lost 1 base. This CDR3 is built from 14 residues. CDR3 region: CASSEQGVSYEQYF. The DNA of the CDR3 is TGCGCCAGCAGTGAACAGGGGGTTTCCTACGAGCAGTACTTC.

This clonotype was seen ten or more times. The chain has TRBV20-1 and TRBJ2-1, with D perhaps TRBD1 (10 bases). V was cut by 5 bases and J by 2 bases, with 31 bases left in between. This CDR3 spans 20 amino acids. Germline V gene sequence: CDR1 DFQATT, CDR2 SNEGSKA (reference sequence). In DNA, the CDR3 is TGCAGTGCTGCCGGGACAGGGGCTAGTAGCGGGAGTATGGCCTACAATGAGCAGTTCTTC. Protein product: CSAAGTGASSGSMAYNEQFF.

This clonotype has a handful of counts. The chain joins TRBV5-1 to TRBJ2-1; no clear D gene. Trimming stripped 3 bases from V and 8 bases from J, with 18 bases between. CDR1 is SGHRS and CDR2 is YFSETQ in the germline V gene. There are 15 residues in the CDR3. The CDR3 bases are TGCGCCAGCAGCTCGTCGGAGCCCCCCCCTGATGAGCAGTTCTTC. Protein: CASSSSEPPPDEQFF.

Many counts were recorded for this clonotype. This rearrangement joins TRBV29-1 to TRBJ2-7; TRBD1 is a possible D gene (6 bases). The CDR3 has 15 amino acids. Germline CDR1 is SQVTM and CDR2 is ANQGSEA. V was shortened by 7 bases and J by 5 bases, with 24 bases between the two germline ends. CDR3 sequence: CSALRGGRGGHEQYF. The CDR3 DNA follows: TGCAGCGCCCTAAGGGGCGGACGAGGGGGACACGAGCAGTACTTC.

This clonotype was detected a few times. The chain uses TRBV29-1 and TRBJ2-3; TRBD2 agrees at 7 bases. V shed 3 bases, J shed 3 bases, and the junction held 9 bases outside the gene matches. Germline CDR1 SQVTM, CDR2 ANQGSEA. This CDR3 is 15 amino acids long. CDR3 DNA sequence: TGCAGCGTTGATCTGGCGGGAGTGCAGACAGATACGCAGTATTTT. Amino acid sequence: CSVDLAGVQTDTQYF.

Comment on this clonotype: It is unclear where the CDR3 begins or ends on the DNA, so no DNA is shown, and the CDR3 is as TCRdb lists it. V gene TRBV12-1 combines with J gene TRBJ1-3. TRBV12-1 is reported as a pseudogene. The CDR3 region is 13 residues in length, termini included. The CDR3 here is CASSFAWGNTIYF.

This chain links TRBV15 with TRBJ2-7; a possible D gene is TRBD2 (5 bases). Deletions cut 1 base from V and 5 bases from J, with 9 bases between. This CDR3 is built from 13 residues. Germline CDR1 reads LNHNV; CDR2 reads YYDKDF (reference sequence). CDR3 in DNA: TGTGCCACCAGCAGAGTAGTCGGGGACGAGCAGTACTTC. This translates into CATSRVVGDEQYF. The variable domain in full, with the rest retrieved from reference TRBV15 and TRBJ2-7, is DAMVIQNPRYQVTQFGKPVTLSCSQTLNHNVMYWYQQKSSQAPKLLFHYYDKDFNNEADTPDNFQSRRPNTSFCFLDIRSPGLGDTAMYLCATSRVVGDEQYFGPGTRLTVT.

This rearrangement joins TRBV10-3 to TRBJ2-5, with D perhaps being TRBD1 or TRBD2 (6 bases each). The CDR3 has 13 residues. Trimming took 11 bases from V and 4 from J, leaving 17 bases between them. Germline V gene data show CDR1 as ENHRY and CDR2 as SYGVKD. The CDR3 sequence: CAAGGHMGETQYF. DNA for the CDR3: TGTGCCGCCGGGGGACACATGGGAGAGACCCAGTACTTC.

V is TRBV15 and J is TRBJ2-1; 11 nucleotides align to TRBD2. The length of the CDR3 is 17 residues. The trim removed 0 bases at V and 5 bases at J, leaving 6 bases unmatched. Germline CDR1 is LNHNV and CDR2 is YYDKDF (reference sequence). The CDR3 loop is CATSREAGTSGHNEQFF. The CDR3 coding sequence is TGTGCCACCAGCAGAGAGGCCGGGACTAGCGGCCACAATGAGCAGTTCTTC. Complete variable domain (other parts from reference TRBV15 and TRBJ2-1): DAMVIQNPRYQVTQFGKPVTLSCSQTLNHNVMYWYQQKSSQAPKLLFHYYDKDFNNEADTPDNFQSRRPNTSFCFLDIRSPGLGDTAMYLCATSREAGTSGHNEQFFGPGTRLTVL.

The chain employs TRBV5-1 and TRBJ2-2; a weak D match, TRBD2 (6 bases). The CDR3 spans 14 residues. The germline V and J ends were trimmed by 0 bases and 7 bases, with 10 bases remaining between them. CDR1 SGHRS and CDR2 YFSETQ come from the germline V gene. For the CDR3, the DNA is TGCGCCAGCAGCTTGGAGGCGGGATTCGGGGAGCTGTTTTTT. This codes for CASSLEAGFGELFF.

This rearrangement joins TRBV4-2 to TRBJ2-2; 14 bases are shared with TRBD2. Germline CDR1 LGHNA, CDR2 YNFKEQ. CDR3 length: 20 amino acids. The V gene end was trimmed by 0 bases and the J gene end by 4 bases; junction bases not matched to a gene: 10. The chain's CDR3 is CASSQEFGTSGRGFTGELFF. In DNA, the CDR3 is TGTGCCAGCAGCCAAGAGTTCGGGACTAGCGGGAGAGGGTTCACCGGGGAGCTGTTTTTT.

The chain recombines TRBV12-3 or TRBV12-4 with TRBJ1-5; D is uncertain. Trimming cost V 0 bases and J 7 bases, with 10 bases left between them. This CDR3 has 14 residues. CDR3 loop: CASSLAGSGQPQHF. The DNA of the CDR3 is TGTGCCAGCAGTTTAGCAGGGAGTGGGCAGCCCCAGCATTTT.

This clonotype showed up just a few times. This rearrangement joins TRBV9 to TRBJ1-6; 7 nucleotides match TRBD1. The CDR3 sequence is 14 residues long. Looked up from germline, CDR1 is SGDLS and CDR2 is YYNGEE. The trim removed 3 bases at V and 7 bases at J, leaving 4 bases unmatched. CDR3 DNA: TGTGCCAGCAGCGCGGAGACAGGGAATTCACCCCTCCACTTT. Translation: CASSAETGNSPLHF.

This clonotype turned up a few times. The chain has TRBV5-6 and TRBJ1-5; D ambiguous. From germline, CDR1 is SGHDT and CDR2 YYEEEE. The CDR3 consists of 12 residues. V shed 4 bases and J shed 7 bases, with 9 bases lying between them. CDR3 coding DNA: TGTGCCAGCAGCCGTTTTCAACAGCCCCAGCATTTT. Translated: CASSRFQQPQHF.

This clonotype was counted at least ten times. This chain joins TRBV20-1 and TRBJ2-4, with TRBD2 identical over 7 bases. This CDR3 contains 16 residues. The V gene's germline CDR1 is DFQATT and CDR2 SNEGSKA (reference sequence). With V trimmed by 0 bases and J by 1 base, 6 bases remained unmatched. As DNA, the CDR3 is TGCAGTGCTAGAGATAAGGGGAGGGAGGCCAAAAACATTCAGTACTTC. It codes for CSARDKGREAKNIQYF.

This clonotype was observed at least ten times. The chain combines TRBV20-1 with TRBJ2-1; D gene unclear. The germline CDR1 and CDR2 sequences are DFQATT and SNEGSKA (reference sequence). CDR3 length equals 16 residues. Trimming removed 4 bases from V and 7 bases from J, with 23 bases in between. The CDR3 loop is CSATRPGLEDGNEQFF. The CDR3 DNA reads as TGCAGTGCTACCCGCCCCGGGCTAGAGGATGGAAATGAGCAGTTCTTC.

This clonotype was recorded only once. The chain recombines TRBV12-3 or TRBV12-4 with TRBJ1-5, with D tentatively TRBD1 (5 bases). With 3 bases removed from V and 3 bases from J, the gap between germline ends came to 12 bases. The CDR3 extends over 15 amino acids. Here the CDR3 DNA reads TGTGCCAGCAGTTTCGGCAGGGAGGCCAATCAGCCCCAGCATTTT. Its translation is CASSFGREANQPQHF.

The chain employs TRBV20-1 and TRBJ2-1; D tentatively reads TRBD1 or TRBD2 (5 bases each). CDR1 is DFQATT, CDR2 SNEGSKA, per germline (reference sequence). This CDR3 contains 14 residues. Trimming pared 3 bases from V and 4 bases from J, leaving 13 bases between. CDR3 loop: CSASSPGPYNEQFF. CDR3 DNA: TGCAGTGCTAGCTCCCCGGGACCATACAATGAGCAGTTCTTC.

In this sample, this clonotype turned up a few times. The genes are TRBV6-1 and TRBJ2-1; TRBD2 agrees at 8 bases. The CDR3 extends over 19 amino acids. Germline lookup yields CDR1 MNHNS and CDR2 SASEGT. The J segment lost 6 bases and the V segment lost 5 bases, leaving 21 bases of the junction unmatched. Written as DNA, the CDR3 is TGTGCCAGCAGTCCGAGGAAGAAAGTGGTAGCGGGAATCGGCAATGAGCAGTTCTTC. It is translated as CASSPRKKVVAGIGNEQFF.

This rearrangement joins TRBV7-3 to TRBJ1-1; 7 nucleotides align to TRBD1. Germline loops: CDR1 SGHTA, CDR2 FQGTGA. The CDR3 sequence is 16 residues long. V was pared by 0 bases and J by 5 bases, with 9 bases of the junction left unmatched. The CDR3 DNA follows: TGTGCCAGCAGCTTAACCCCCGACAGGGTGGGGACTGAAGCTTTCTTT. Translation gives CASSLTPDRVGTEAFF.

The chain is built from TRBV6-5 and TRBJ1-5; TRBD1 agrees at 7 bases. Germline CDR1 MNHEY, CDR2 SVGAGI. V lost 3 bases and J lost 12; bases outside the gene matches: 11. This CDR3 comprises 14 residues. The CDR3 reads CASSYYDRAIVQHF. The DNA for the CDR3 is TGTGCCAGCAGTTATTACGACAGGGCGATTGTCCAGCATTTT.

The V call is TRBV20-1, the J call TRBJ1-5; D gene unclear. The germline V gene encodes CDR1 DFQATT and CDR2 SNEGSKA (reference sequence). The CDR3 is made up of 13 amino acids. V was cut by 2 bases and J by 2 bases, with 7 bases left in between. CDR3: CSARNSGNQPQHF. The CDR3 DNA reads TGCAGTGCTAGAAATAGTGGCAATCAGCCCCAGCATTTT.

This clonotype was observed at least ten times. The chain recombines TRBV4-3 with TRBJ2-3; no firm D call. The CDR3 consists of 16 residues. V shed 4 bases and J shed 1 base, with 15 bases lying between them. Germline V gives CDR1 LGHNA, CDR2 YSLEER. The CDR3 DNA sequence: TGCGCCAGCAGCCTCTTCCGGCTCGTGGGCACAGATACGCAGTATTTT. It is translated as CASSLFRLVGTDTQYF.

The sample holds a few counts of this clonotype. The chain uses TRBV7-9 and TRBJ2-1, with unresolved D. The CDR3 is made up of 11 amino acids. V gave up 9 bases and J gave up 5 bases, with 8 bases separating them. Per germline, CDR1 SEHNR and CDR2 FQNEAQ (reference sequence). CDR3 coding DNA: TGTGCCAGGCAATCCCACAATGAGCAGTTCTTC. As protein: CARQSHNEQFF.